The following is a T cell receptor beta chain sequence with its context. Its specificity is unknown. This sample is part of a study of cytomegalovirus exposure and HLA in healthy donors. Study conclusions and caveats: One variant, a missense change in DCLRE1C, was linked in a later analysis to TCR beta V- and J-gene trimming. One cluster of highly shared sequence variants probably arose as a sequencing artifact.

Primers: 60 Vbeta forward and 13 Jbeta reverse. Using immunoSEQ multiplex PCR, the repertoire was profiled, and TCRdb retains in-frame clones only, with some absent. The sample holds around 130,000 clones, 74% seen once. The receptor was derived from a woman aged 45-60 years in good health and CMV-seropositive. Source material: PBMCs.

The CDR3 sequence is CASSMARTPNTGELFF. In nucleotides, the CDR3 is TGTGCCAGCAGCATGGCTCGGACTCCGAACACCGGGGAGCTGTTTTTT. The J gene is TRBJ2-2, the V gene TRBV5-4, with TRBD2 as a possible D gene (5 bases). The germline V gene has CDR1 SGHNT and CDR2 YYREEE (reference sequence). V shed 4 bases and J shed 0 bases, with 13 bases lying between them. The CDR3 has 16 amino acids. Looking up the rest from reference TRBV5-4 and TRBJ2-2 gives the full variable domain: ETGVTQSPTHLIKTRGQQVTLRCSSQSGHNTVSWYQQALGQGPQFIFQYYREEENGRGNFPPRFSGLQFPNYSSELNVNALELDDSALYLCASSMARTPNTGELFFGEGSRLTVL.